The clone carrying this T cell receptor beta chain is medium-sized (0.01 to 0.1%). Its antigen is currently unknown. Notes on the study in general: Whole repertoires were not studied in the larger cohort, only one V-J beta rearrangement.

TCRdb itself ran the 5' RACE reads through MiXCR, one entry per CDR3 protein. The table includes 9,000 to 10,000 distinct CDR3 sequences, roughly 15% detected once. The sorted Tregs were CD4+CD25+CD127-/low cells. V shed 7 bases, J shed 4 bases, and the junction held 11 bases outside the gene matches. The CDR3 extends over 15 amino acids. Per germline, CDR1 SGHRS and CDR2 YFSETQ. The sample consisted of Tregs sorted from blood. The clonotype was recovered from a female donor with breast cancer. This chain links TRBV5-1 with TRBJ2-3; 8 bases map to TRBD2. DNA for the CDR3: TGCGCCAGCGAAGAATCTAGCGGGTTCGCAGATACGCAGTATTTT. Its translation: CASEESSGFADTQYF.